These 18 T cell receptor beta chains share one sample of origin, sequenced in a study. Sequencing used immunoSEQ multiplex PCR; TCRdb keeps in-frame clones, though not all of them. Of roughly 68,000 clones in the sample, 80% to 95% were seen once. The sequenced material came from PBMCs. All receptors come from a middle-aged man with rheumatoid arthritis.

The rearrangement uses TRBV7-2 and TRBJ1-1; D unclear. Per germline, CDR1 SGHTA and CDR2 FQGNSA. V was cut by 1 base and J by 1 base, with 10 bases left in between. The CDR3 sequence is 15 residues long. The CDR3 bases are TGTGCCAGCAGCTTAGGCGGATTTCCGAACACTGAAGCTTTCTTT. It yields the protein CASSLGGFPNTEAFF.

The chain couples TRBV9 to TRBJ2-2, with 12 bases fitting TRBD2. The CDR3 sequence is 18 residues long. V gave up 3 bases and J gave up 0 bases; unmatched junction bases: 6. From germline, CDR1 is SGDLS and CDR2 YYNGEE. The CDR3 nucleotides are TGTGCCAGCAGCGCCGGGACTAGCGGGCGATCGAACACCGGGGAGCTGTTTTTT. Encoded protein: CASSAGTSGRSNTGELFF.

This clone has just one count. The chain joins TRBV19 to TRBJ2-3; 14 positions match TRBD2. Trimming removed 11 bases from V and 2 bases from J; junction bases left unmatched: 9. There are 16 residues in the CDR3. From germline, CDR1 is LNHDA and CDR2 SQIVND (reference sequence). CDR3 DNA: TGTGCCGCGGGACTAGCGGGAGAAATCTCCACAGATACGCAGTATTTT. Translation: CAAGLAGEISTDTQYF.

The chain employs TRBV19 and TRBJ2-5; the D gene could be TRBD1 or TRBD2 (5 bases each). The CDR3 runs 13 residues. CDR1 and CDR2 from the germline V gene are LNHDA and SQIVND (reference sequence). V dropped 4 bases and J dropped 5 bases, with 11 bases sitting between them. CDR3 in DNA: TGTGCCAGTAGTAGAGGCAGGGAGGAGACCCAGTACTTC. Translation gives CASSRGREETQYF.

This clone was found once. This chain uses TRBV5-4 with TRBJ2-7; TRBD1 matches 8 bases. CDR1 is SGHNT and CDR2 is YYREEE in the germline V gene (reference sequence). The CDR3 is 13 residues long. V trimming: 4 bases; J trimming: 6 bases; junction bases outside the gene matches: 6. The chain's CDR3 is CASSKDRAGEQYF. The CDR3 bases are TGTGCCAGCAGCAAGGACAGGGCAGGCGAGCAGTACTTC.

As DNA, the CDR3 is TGCGCCAGCAGCTTGGATCTGCCTCCGGGAGAGACCCAGTACTTC. This codes for CASSLDLPPGETQYF. This chain links TRBV5-1 with TRBJ2-5; D not resolved. With 0 bases removed from V and 4 bases from J, the gap between germline ends came to 13 bases. From germline, CDR1 is SGHRS and CDR2 YFSETQ. The CDR3 is 15 amino acids.

The CDR3 region is CASSQEGQGAVIETQYF. The CDR3 bases are TGTGCCAGCAGCCAAGAAGGACAGGGGGCCGTAATTGAGACCCAGTACTTC. The chain uses TRBV14 and TRBJ2-5; TRBD1 matches 11 bases. The CDR3 consists of 17 residues. The ends lost 0 bases at V and 5 bases at J; junction bases unmatched: 8. Germline V lookup: CDR1 SGHDN, CDR2 FVKESK.

The rearrangement links TRBV10-3 to TRBJ1-6; D unresolved. Between the trimmed V and J ends, which lost 3 bases and 9 bases, there was a span of 6 bases. The CDR3 is made up of 12 amino acids. Per germline, CDR1 ENHRY and CDR2 SYGVKD. This chain's CDR3 is CAISDKVSPLHF. CDR3 nucleotides: TGTGCCATCAGTGATAAGGTTTCACCCCTCCACTTT.

This chain connects TRBV27 to TRBJ2-2; no reliable D call. In germline, CDR1 is MNHEY, CDR2 SMNVEV (reference sequence). There are 16 residues in the CDR3. Between the trimmed V and J ends, which lost 2 bases and 3 bases, there was a span of 13 bases. CDR3 bases: TGTGCCAGCAGTTTAAAGGGCGGATCTTACACCGGGGAGCTGTTTTTT. It codes for CASSLKGGSYTGELFF.

This clone has just one count. The genes are TRBV5-1 and TRBJ1-1, with 8 nucleotides matching TRBD1. The length of the CDR3 is 15 residues. The germline V gene has CDR1 SGHRS and CDR2 YFSETQ. V lost 0 bases, J lost 2 bases, and 3 bases stayed unmatched. The CDR3 sequence is CASSLGRGPNTEAFF. The CDR3 DNA reads TGCGCCAGCAGCTTGGGCAGGGGGCCCAACACTGAAGCTTTCTTT.

The chain is built from TRBV15 and TRBJ2-7, with D hard to call. V gave up 3 bases and J gave up 5 bases, with 17 bases separating them. The CDR3 is 15 amino acids. The germline V gene encodes CDR1 LNHNV and CDR2 YYDKDF (reference sequence). The CDR3 coding sequence is TGTGCCACCAGCAGTGAACAGCTCCTTGGGGACGAGCAGTACTTC. This sequence encodes CATSSEQLLGDEQYF.

This chain links TRBV27 with TRBJ1-5; 7 bases are a match to TRBD1. The ends lost 2 bases at V and 2 bases at J; junction bases unmatched: 0. The CDR3 totals 14 residues. From germline, CDR1 is MNHEY and CDR2 SMNVEV (reference sequence). The CDR3 loop reads CASSLGTGNQPQHF. The DNA for the CDR3 is TGTGCCAGCAGTTTAGGGACAGGCAATCAGCCCCAGCATTTT.

The gene calls are TRBV11-3 and TRBJ2-5; D is undetermined. Trimming stripped 1 base from V and 3 bases from J, with 15 bases between. CDR3 length: 16 residues. The germline V gene encodes CDR1 SGHNT and CDR2 YENEEA. The CDR3: CASSLGSSWGEETQYF. In DNA, the CDR3 is TGTGCCAGCAGCTTAGGGTCATCATGGGGTGAAGAGACCCAGTACTTC.

This rearrangement joins TRBV29-1 to TRBJ1-4, with no clear D. The CDR3 has 11 amino acids. Germline assignment: CDR1 SQVTM and CDR2 ANQGSEA. V dropped 7 bases and J dropped 5 bases, with 8 bases sitting between them. The CDR3, as DNA: TGCAGCGCCCCAAAGAATGAAAAACTGTTTTTT. It encodes CSAPKNEKLFF.

The chain combines TRBV2 with TRBJ2-1; a possible D gene is TRBD1 (5 bases). Germline CDR1 reads SNHLY; CDR2 reads FYNNEI. Deletions cut 7 bases from V and 6 bases from J, with 16 bases between. CDR3 size: 14 residues. The CDR3 here is CASTRLNQGNEQFF. CDR3 in DNA: TGTGCCAGCACAAGGCTCAATCAGGGCAATGAGCAGTTCTTC. Full variable domain (outside the CDR3, taken from reference TRBV2 and TRBJ2-1): EPEVTQTPSHQVTQMGQEVILRCVPISNHLYFYWYRQILGQKVEFLVSFYNNEISEKSEIFDDQFSVERPDGSNFTLKIRSTKLEDSAMYFCASTRLNQGNEQFFGPGTRLTVL.

This chain connects TRBV10-1 to TRBJ1-1; tentative D call: TRBD1 (6 bases). In germline, CDR1 is WNHNN, CDR2 SYGVQD (reference sequence). The CDR3 is 13 amino acids. The V end lost 10 bases, the J end lost 0 bases, and 12 bases lay between the germline ends. CDR3 in DNA: TGCGCCACCAGGACAGAGTTGAACACTGAAGCTTTCTTT. Translation gives CATRTELNTEAFF.

The CDR3 DNA sequence: TGTGCCAGTAGCCCCGGGACAGGGATCACCGGGGAGCTGTTTTTT. Translated: CASSPGTGITGELFF. The V call is TRBV6-4, the J call TRBJ2-2, with 9 bases matching TRBD1. The junction had 9 bases not matched to a gene; V was cut back by 9 bases and J by 4 bases. CDR3 length: 15 residues. Germline lookup yields CDR1 MRHNA and CDR2 SNTAGT.

This rearrangement joins TRBV2 to TRBJ1-3, with 9 bases lining up with TRBD1. Trimming cost V 4 bases and J 3 bases; bases outside gene matches: 7. The CDR3 spans 16 residues. Per the germline V gene, CDR1 is SNHLY and CDR2 is FYNNEI. CDR3 region: CASSVMRTGVGNTIYF. In DNA, the CDR3 is TGTGCCAGCAGTGTCATGAGGACAGGGGTTGGAAACACCATATATTTT.